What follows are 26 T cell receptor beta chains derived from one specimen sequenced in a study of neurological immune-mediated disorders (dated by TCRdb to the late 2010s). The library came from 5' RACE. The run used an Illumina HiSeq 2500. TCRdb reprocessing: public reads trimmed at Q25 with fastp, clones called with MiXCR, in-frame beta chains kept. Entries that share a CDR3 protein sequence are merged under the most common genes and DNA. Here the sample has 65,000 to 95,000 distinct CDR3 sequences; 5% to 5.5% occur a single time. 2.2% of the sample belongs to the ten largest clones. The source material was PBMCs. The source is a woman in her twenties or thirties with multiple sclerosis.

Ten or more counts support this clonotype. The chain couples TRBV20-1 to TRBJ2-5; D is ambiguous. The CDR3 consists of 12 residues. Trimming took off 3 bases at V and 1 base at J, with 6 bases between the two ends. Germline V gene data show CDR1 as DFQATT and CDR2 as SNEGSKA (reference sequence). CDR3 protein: CSASHSQETQYF. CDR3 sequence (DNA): TGCAGTGCTAGTCACAGCCAAGAGACCCAGTACTTC.

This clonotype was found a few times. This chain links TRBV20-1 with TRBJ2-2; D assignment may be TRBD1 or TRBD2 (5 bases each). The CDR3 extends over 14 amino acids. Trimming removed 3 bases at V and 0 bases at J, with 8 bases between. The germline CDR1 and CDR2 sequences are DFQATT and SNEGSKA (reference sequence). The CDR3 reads CSARGTANTGELFF. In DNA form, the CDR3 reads TGCAGTGCTAGGGGGACGGCGAACACCGGGGAGCTGTTTTTT.

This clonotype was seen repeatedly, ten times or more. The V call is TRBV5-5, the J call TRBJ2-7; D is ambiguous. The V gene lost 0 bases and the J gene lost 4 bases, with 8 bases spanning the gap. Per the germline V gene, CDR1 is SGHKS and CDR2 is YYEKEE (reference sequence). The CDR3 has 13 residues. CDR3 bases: TGTGCCAGCAGCTTGGCGGACGGGTACGAGCAGTACGTC. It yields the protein CASSLADGYEQYV.

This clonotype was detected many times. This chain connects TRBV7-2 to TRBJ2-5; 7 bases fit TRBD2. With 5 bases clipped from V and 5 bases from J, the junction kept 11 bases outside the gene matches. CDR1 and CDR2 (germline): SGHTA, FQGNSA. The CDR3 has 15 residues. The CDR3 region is CASSPGLRGEETQYF. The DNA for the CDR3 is TGTGCCAGCAGCCCGGGACTACGGGGCGAGGAGACCCAGTACTTC.

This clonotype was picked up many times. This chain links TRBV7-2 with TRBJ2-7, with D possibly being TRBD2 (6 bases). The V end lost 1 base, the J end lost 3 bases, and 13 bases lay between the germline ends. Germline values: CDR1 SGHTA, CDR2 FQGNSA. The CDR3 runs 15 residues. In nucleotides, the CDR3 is TGTGCCAGCAGCTTAGGGGCTAGCGAGATCTACGAGCAGTACTTC. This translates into CASSLGASEIYEQYF.

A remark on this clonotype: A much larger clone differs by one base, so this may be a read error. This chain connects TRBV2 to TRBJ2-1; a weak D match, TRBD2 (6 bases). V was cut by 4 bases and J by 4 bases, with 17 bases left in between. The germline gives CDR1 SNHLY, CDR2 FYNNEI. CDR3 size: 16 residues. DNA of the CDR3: TGTGCCAGCAGTGGGTCCACTAGCTGGGATTACAATGAGCAGTTCTTC. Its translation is CASSGSTSWDYNEQFF.

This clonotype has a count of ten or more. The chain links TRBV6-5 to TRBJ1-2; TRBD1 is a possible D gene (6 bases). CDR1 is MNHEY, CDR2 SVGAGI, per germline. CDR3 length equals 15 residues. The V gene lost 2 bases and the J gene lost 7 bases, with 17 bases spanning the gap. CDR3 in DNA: TGTGCCAGCAGTTACGGCGTGAACAGGGCGACTGGCTACACCTTC. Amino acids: CASSYGVNRATGYTF.

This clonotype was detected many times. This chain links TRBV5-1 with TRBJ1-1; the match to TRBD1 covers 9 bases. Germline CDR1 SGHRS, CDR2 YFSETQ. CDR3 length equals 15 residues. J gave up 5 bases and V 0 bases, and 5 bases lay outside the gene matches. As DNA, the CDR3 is TGCGCCAGCAGCTTGGTACAGGGGGCCGAGACTGAAGCTTTCTTT. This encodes CASSLVQGAETEAFF. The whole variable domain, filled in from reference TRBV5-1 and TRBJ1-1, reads KAGVTQTPRYLIKTRGQQVTLSCSPISGHRSVSWYQQTPGQGLQFLFEYFSETQRNKGNFPGRFSGRQFSNSRSEMNVSTLELGDSALYLCASSLVQGAETEAFFGQGTRLTVV.

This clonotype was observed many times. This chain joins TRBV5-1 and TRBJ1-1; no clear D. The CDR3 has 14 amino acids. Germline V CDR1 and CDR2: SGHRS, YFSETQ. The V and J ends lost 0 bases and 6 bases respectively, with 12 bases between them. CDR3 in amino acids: CASSLDPSSSEAFF. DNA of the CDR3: TGCGCCAGCAGCTTGGACCCGAGTTCATCTGAAGCTTTCTTT.

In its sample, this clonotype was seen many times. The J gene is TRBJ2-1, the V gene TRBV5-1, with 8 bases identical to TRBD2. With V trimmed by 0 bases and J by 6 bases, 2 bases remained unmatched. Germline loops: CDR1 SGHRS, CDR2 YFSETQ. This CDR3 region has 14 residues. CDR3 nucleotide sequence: TGCGCCAGCAGCTTGGGACTAGCGAGCAATGAGCAGTTCTTC. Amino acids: CASSLGLASNEQFF.

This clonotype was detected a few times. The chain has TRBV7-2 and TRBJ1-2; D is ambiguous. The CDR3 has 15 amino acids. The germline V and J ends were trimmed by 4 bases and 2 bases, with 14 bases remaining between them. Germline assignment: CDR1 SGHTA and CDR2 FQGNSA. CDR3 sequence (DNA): TGTGCCAGCAGCTGGGCCCAGGCACCAAACTATGGCTACACCTTC. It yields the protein CASSWAQAPNYGYTF.

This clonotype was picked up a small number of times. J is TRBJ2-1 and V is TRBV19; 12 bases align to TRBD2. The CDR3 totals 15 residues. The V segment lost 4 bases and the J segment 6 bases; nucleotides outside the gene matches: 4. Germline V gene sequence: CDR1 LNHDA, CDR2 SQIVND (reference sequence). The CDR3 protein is CASSRLAGVPNEQFF. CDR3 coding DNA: TGTGCCAGTAGTAGACTAGCGGGAGTACCCAATGAGCAGTTCTTC.

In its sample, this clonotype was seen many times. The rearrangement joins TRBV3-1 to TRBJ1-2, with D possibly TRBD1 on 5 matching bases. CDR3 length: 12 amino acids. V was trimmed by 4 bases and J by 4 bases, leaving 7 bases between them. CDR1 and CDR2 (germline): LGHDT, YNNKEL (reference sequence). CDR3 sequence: CASSPGTYGYTF. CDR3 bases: TGTGCCAGCAGCCCCGGGACCTATGGCTACACCTTC.

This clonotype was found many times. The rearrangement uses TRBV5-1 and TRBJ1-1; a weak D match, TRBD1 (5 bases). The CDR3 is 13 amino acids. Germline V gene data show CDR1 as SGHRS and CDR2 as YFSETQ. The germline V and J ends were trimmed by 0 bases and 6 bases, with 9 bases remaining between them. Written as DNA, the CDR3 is TGCGCCAGCAGCTTGGACTGGGGCTCTGAAGCTTTCTTT. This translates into CASSLDWGSEAFF.

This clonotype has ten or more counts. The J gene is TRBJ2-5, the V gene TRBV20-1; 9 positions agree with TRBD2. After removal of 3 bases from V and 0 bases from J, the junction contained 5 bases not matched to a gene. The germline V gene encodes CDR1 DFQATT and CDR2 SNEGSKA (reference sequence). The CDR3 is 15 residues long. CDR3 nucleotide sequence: TGCAGTGCTAGTAAAGCTAGCGGGGACCAAGAGACCCAGTACTTC. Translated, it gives CSASKASGDQETQYF.

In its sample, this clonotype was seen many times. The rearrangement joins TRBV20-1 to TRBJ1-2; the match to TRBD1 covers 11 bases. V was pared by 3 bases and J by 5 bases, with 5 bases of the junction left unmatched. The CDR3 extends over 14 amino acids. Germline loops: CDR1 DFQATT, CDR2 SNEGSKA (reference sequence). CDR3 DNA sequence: TGCAGTGCTAGTGCGGGACAGGGGGTATATGGCTACACCTTC. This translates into CSASAGQGVYGYTF.

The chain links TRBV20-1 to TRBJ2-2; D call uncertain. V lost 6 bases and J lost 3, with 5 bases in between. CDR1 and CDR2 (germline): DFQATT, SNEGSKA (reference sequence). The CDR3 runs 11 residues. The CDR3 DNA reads TGCAGTGCAACAGACACCGGGGAGCTGTTTTTT. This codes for CSATDTGELFF.

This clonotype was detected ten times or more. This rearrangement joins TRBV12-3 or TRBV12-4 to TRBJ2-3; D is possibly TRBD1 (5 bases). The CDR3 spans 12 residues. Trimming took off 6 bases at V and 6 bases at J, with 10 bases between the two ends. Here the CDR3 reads CASRDPGDTQYF. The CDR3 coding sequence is TGTGCCAGCAGAGACCCAGGGGATACGCAGTATTTT.

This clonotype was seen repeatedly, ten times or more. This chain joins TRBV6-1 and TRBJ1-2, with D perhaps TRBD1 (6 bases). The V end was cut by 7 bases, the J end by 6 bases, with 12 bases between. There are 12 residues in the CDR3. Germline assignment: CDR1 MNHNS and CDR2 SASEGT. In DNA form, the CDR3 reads TGTGCCAGCACGCCGGACAGCGATGGCTACACCTTC. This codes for CASTPDSDGYTF.

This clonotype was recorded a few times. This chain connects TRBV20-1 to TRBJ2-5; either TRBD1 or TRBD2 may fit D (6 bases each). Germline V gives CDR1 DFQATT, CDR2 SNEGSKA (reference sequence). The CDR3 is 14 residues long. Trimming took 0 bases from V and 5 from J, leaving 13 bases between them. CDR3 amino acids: CSAREGGLMETQYF. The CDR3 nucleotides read TGCAGTGCTAGAGAGGGGGGCCTGATGGAGACCCAGTACTTC.

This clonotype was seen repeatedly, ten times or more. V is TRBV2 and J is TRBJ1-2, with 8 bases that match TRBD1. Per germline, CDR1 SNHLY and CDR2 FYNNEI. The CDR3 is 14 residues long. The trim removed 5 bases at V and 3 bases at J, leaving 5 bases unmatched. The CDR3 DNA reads TGTGCCAGCAGTAGTCAGGGGGCGGACTATGGCTACACCTTC. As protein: CASSSQGADYGYTF. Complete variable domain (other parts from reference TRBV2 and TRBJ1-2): EPEVTQTPSHQVTQMGQEVILRCVPISNHLYFYWYRQILGQKVEFLVSFYNNEISEKSEIFDDQFSVERPDGSNFTLKIRSTKLEDSAMYFCASSSQGADYGYTFGSGTRLTVV.

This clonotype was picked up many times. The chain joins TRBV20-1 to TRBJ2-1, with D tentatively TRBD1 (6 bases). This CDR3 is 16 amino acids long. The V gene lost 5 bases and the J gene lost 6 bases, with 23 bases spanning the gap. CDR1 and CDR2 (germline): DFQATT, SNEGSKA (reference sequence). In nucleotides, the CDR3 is TGCAGTGCTCACCCAAACGGCCCGAGGGGGAGCAATGAGCAGTTCTTC. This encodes CSAHPNGPRGSNEQFF.

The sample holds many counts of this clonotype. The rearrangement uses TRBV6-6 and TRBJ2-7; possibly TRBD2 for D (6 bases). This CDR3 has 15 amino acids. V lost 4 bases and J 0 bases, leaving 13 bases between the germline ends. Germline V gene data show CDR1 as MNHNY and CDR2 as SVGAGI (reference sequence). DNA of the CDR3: TGTGCCAGCAGTTGGGACGGGGGTCCCTCCTACGAGCAGTACTTC. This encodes CASSWDGGPSYEQYF.

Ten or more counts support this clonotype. Here the CDR3 reads CSARSGHEQYV. The DNA for the CDR3 is TGCAGTGCTAGGAGCGGGCACGAGCAGTACGTC. The chain couples TRBV20-1 to TRBJ2-7, with D perhaps matching TRBD2 (6 bases). V was cut by 3 bases and J by 5 bases, with 8 bases left in between. CDR3 size: 11 residues. CDR1 and CDR2 (germline): DFQATT, SNEGSKA (reference sequence).

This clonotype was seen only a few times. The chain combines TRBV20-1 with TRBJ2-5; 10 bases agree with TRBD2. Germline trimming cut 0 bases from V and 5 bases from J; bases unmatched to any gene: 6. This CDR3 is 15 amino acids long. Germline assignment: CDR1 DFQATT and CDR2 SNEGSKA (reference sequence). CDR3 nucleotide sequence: TGCAGTGCTAGAGATCAAACTAGCGGGACGGAGACCCAGTACTTC. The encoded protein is CSARDQTSGTETQYF.

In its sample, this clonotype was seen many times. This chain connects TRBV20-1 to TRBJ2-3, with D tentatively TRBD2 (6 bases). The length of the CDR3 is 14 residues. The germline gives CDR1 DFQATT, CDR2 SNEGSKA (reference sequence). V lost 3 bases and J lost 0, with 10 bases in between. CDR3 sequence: CSASTSLSTDTQYF. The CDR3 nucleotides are TGCAGTGCTAGTACTAGCCTTAGCACAGATACGCAGTATTTT.